Following are 2 T cell receptor beta chains from one sample sequenced in a study of molecular identifiers for immune sequencing clone quantification. Using its own MiXCR run on the PCR reads, TCRdb lists one record per CDR3 protein. Of about 500,000 distinct CDR3 sequences in the sample, 20% to 25% were seen once. The specimen sequenced was naive CD8+ T cells from blood, with Jurkat cell RNA spiked in. Stated subset: FACS-sorted CD8+CD4-CCR7+CD45RA+ naive T cells. The receptors were sampled from a human donor in good health. Some libraries in this study had Jurkat cell RNA spiked in.

V gene TRBV6-6 combines with J gene TRBJ2-7; no firm D call. The V gene's germline CDR1 is MNHNY and CDR2 SVGAGI (reference sequence). The CDR3 is made up of 13 amino acids. The V end lost 11 bases, the J end lost 0 bases, and 14 bases lay between the germline ends. CDR3 nucleotides: TGTGCCGCTCGGCCCGGTAGCTCCTACGAGCAGTACTTC. This sequence encodes CAARPGSSYEQYF.

The CDR3 DNA reads as TGTGCCTGGAGTGTAGGGGCTAGCGGAAGCTCCTACAATGAGCAGTTCTTC. Translated: CAWSVGASGSSYNEQFF. The chain joins TRBV30 to TRBJ2-1; 7 bases match TRBD2. Germline V CDR1 and CDR2: GTSNPN, SVGIG (reference sequence). Losses at the gene ends were 0 bases for V and 0 bases for J; bases not matched to a gene: 8. CDR3 size: 17 residues.